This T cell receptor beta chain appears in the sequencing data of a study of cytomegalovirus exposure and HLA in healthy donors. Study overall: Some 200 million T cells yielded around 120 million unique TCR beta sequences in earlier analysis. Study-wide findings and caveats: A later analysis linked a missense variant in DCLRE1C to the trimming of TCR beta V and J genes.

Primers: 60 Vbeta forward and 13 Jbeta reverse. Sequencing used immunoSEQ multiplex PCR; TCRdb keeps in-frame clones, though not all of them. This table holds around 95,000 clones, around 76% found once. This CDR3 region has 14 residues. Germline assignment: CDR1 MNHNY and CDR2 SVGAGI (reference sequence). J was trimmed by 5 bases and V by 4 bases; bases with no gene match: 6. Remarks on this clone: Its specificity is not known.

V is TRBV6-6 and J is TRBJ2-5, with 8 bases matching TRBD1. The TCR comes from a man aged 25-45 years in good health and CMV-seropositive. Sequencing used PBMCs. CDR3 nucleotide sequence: TGTGCCAGCAGTTTGCCAGGGGGCTTGGAGACCCAGTACTTC. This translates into CASSLPGGLETQYF.